What follows describes a single T cell receptor (beta chain). An even split of each subset's genomic DNA across several immunoSEQ plates was performed. About 33,000 T cell genomes (about 210 ng DNA) went into each sorted-subset replicate. TCRdb keeps only in-frame clones here, not all; method: immunoSEQ multiplex PCR. The data hold some 2,400,000 clones, with approximately 96% observed a single time. This specimen belongs to a study of shared clonotypes between healthy human individuals. About the study: The study drew on a couple of women and a few men aged 18 to 49 as donors. CD4 naive cells filled three plates per donor, CD4 memory three, CD8 naive two and CD8 memory one.

Germline assignment: CDR1 SQVTM and CDR2 ANQGSEA. The CDR3 is 15 residues long. Trimming removed 3 bases at V and 3 bases at J, with 17 bases between. This sequence joins TRBV29-1 and TRBJ1-1; weak D call: TRBD1 (5 bases). The sample taken for sequencing was naive CD4+ T cells sorted from blood. Subset indicated: CD45RA+ positively selected. The origin of this receptor is a young man in good health. The CDR3 nucleotides read TGCAGCGTTGACGGTTTTAGGGGTTTGGACACTGAAGCTTTCTTT. Protein: CSVDGFRGLDTEAFF. Full variable domain (remainder filled in from reference TRBV29-1 and TRBJ1-1): SAVISQKPSRDICQRGTSLTIQCQVDSQVTMMFWYRQQPGQSLTLIATANQGSEATYESGFVIDKFPISRPNLTFSTLTVSNMSPEDSSIYLCSVDGFRGLDTEAFFGQGTRLTVV.